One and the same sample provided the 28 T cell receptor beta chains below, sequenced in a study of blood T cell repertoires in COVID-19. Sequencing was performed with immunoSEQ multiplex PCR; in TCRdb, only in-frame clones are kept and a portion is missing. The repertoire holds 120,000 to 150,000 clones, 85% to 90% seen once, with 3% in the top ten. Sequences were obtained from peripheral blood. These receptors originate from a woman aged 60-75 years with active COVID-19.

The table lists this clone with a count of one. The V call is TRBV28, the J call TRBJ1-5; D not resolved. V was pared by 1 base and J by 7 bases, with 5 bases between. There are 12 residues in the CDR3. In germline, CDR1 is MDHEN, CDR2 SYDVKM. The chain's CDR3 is CASSLLRQPQHF. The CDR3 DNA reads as TGTGCCAGCAGTTTATTGAGGCAGCCCCAGCATTTT.

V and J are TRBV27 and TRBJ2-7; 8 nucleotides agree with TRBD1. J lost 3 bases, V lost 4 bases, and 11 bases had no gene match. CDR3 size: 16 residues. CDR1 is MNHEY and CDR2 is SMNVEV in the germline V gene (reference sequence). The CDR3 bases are TGTGCCAGCAGTTCCCCTAGGACAGGGTATCGCTACGAGCAGTACTTC. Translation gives CASSSPRTGYRYEQYF.

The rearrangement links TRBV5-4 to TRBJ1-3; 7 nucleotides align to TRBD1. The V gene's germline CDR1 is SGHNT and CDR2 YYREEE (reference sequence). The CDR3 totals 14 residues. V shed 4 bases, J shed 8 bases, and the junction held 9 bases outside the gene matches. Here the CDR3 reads CASSTSGGSDTIYF. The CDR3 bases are TGTGCCAGCAGCACCTCAGGGGGGTCGGACACCATATATTTT.

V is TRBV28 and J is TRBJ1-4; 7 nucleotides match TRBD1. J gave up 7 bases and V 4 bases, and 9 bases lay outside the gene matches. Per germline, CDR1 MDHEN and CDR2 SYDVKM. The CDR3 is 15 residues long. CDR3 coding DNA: TGTGCCAGCAGTTACAGGGGCCCTAACGGTGAAAAACTGTTTTTT. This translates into CASSYRGPNGEKLFF.

CDR3: CASSLASTGELFF. The CDR3 DNA reads TGTGCCAGCAGCTTAGCATCCACCGGGGAGCTGTTTTTT. V gene TRBV13 combines with J gene TRBJ2-2; D remains ambiguous. Germline CDR1 and CDR2: PRHDT and FYEKMQ (reference sequence). The CDR3 contains 13 residues. Between the trimmed V and J ends, which lost 1 base and 4 bases, there was a span of 4 bases.

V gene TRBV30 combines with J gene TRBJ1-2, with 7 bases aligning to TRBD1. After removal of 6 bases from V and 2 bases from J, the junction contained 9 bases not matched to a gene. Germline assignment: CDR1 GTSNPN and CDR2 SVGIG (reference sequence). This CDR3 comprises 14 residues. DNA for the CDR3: TGTGCCTGTGTGACTCCGGGACAGAACTATGGCTACACCTTC. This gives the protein CACVTPGQNYGYTF.

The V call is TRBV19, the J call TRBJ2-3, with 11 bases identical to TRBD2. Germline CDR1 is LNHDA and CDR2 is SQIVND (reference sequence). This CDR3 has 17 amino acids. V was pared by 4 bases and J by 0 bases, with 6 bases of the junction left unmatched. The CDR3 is CASSKGLAVLSTDTQYF. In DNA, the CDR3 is TGTGCCAGTAGTAAGGGACTAGCGGTACTAAGCACAGATACGCAGTATTTT.

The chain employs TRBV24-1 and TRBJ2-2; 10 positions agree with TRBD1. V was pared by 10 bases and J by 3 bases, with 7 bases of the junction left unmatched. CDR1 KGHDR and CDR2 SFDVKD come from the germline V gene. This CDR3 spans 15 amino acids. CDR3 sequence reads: CATETGGLDTGELFF. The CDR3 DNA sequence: TGTGCCACAGAGACAGGGGGCCTAGACACCGGGGAGCTGTTTTTT.

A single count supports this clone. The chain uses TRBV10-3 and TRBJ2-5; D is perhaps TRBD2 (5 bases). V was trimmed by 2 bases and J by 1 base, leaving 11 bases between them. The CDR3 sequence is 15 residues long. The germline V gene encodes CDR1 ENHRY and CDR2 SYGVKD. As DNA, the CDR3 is TGTGCCATCAGTGAGCCGGCGGAGGTCCAAGAGACCCAGTACTTC. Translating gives CAISEPAEVQETQYF.

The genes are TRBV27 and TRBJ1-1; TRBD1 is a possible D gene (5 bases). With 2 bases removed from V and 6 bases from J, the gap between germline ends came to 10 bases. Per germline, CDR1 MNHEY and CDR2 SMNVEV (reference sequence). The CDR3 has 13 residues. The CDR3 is CASSLRRAAEAFF. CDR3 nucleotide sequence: TGTGCCAGCAGTTTACGCAGGGCGGCTGAAGCTTTCTTT.

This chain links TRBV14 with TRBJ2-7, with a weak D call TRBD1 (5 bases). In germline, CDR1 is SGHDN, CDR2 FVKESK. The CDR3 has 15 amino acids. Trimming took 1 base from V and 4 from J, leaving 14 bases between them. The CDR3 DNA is TGTGCCAGCAGCCAAGGGGTAGGGGCGCGGTACGAGCAGTACTTC. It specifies CASSQGVGARYEQYF.

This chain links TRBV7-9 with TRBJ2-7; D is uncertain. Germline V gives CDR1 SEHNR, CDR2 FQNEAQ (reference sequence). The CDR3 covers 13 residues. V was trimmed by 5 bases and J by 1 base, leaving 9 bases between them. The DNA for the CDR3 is TGTGCCAGCAGCCCTGGGCAATCCTACGAGCAGTACTTC. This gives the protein CASSPGQSYEQYF.

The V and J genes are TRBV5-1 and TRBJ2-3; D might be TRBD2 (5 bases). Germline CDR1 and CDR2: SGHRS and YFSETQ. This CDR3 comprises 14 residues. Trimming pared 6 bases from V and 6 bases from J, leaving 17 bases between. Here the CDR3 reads CASTAGLGFDTQYF. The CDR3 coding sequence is TGCGCCAGCACCGCGGGTCTCGGATTTGATACGCAGTATTTT.

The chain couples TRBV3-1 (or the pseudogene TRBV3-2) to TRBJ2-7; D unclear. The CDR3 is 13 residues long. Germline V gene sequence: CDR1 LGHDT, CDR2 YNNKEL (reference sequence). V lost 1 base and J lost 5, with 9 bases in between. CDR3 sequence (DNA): TGTGCCAGCAGCCAAGTCCCGTATAACGAGCAGTACTTC. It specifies CASSQVPYNEQYF.

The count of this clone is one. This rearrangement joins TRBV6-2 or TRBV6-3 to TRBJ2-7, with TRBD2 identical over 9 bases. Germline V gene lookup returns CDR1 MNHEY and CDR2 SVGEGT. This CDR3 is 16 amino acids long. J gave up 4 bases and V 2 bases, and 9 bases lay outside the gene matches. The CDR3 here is CASSYRDSGSLYEQYF. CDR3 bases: TGTGCCAGCAGTTACCGAGATAGCGGGAGTTTATACGAGCAGTACTTC.

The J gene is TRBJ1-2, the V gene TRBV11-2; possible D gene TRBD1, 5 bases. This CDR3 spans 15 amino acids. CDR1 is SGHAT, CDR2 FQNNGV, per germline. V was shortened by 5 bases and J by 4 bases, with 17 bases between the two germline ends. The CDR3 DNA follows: TGTGCCAGCAGCCCGATCAGGGCCCGGGTCTATGGCTACACCTTC. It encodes CASSPIRARVYGYTF.

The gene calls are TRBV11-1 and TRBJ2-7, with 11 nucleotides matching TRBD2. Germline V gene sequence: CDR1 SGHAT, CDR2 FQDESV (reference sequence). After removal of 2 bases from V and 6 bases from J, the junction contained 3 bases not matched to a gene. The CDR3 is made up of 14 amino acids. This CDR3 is CASSLRLAGGEQYF. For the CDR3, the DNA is TGTGCCAGCAGCTTACGCCTAGCGGGAGGCGAGCAGTACTTC.

This CDR3 is CASSGQGKGPSYEQYF. CDR3 coding DNA: TGTGCCAGCAGTGGGCAGGGTAAGGGGCCCTCCTACGAGCAGTACTTC. The gene calls are TRBV28 and TRBJ2-7, with D perhaps matching TRBD1 (5 bases). The CDR3 spans 16 residues. CDR1 is MDHEN, CDR2 SYDVKM, per germline. The V gene lost 5 bases and the J gene lost 0 bases, with 17 bases spanning the gap. Looking up the rest from reference TRBV28 and TRBJ2-7 gives the full variable domain: DVKVTQSSRYLVKRTGEKVFLECVQDMDHENMFWYRQDPGLGLRLIYFSYDVKMKEKGDIPEGYSVSREKKERFSLILESASTNQTSMYLCASSGQGKGPSYEQYFGPGTRLTVT.

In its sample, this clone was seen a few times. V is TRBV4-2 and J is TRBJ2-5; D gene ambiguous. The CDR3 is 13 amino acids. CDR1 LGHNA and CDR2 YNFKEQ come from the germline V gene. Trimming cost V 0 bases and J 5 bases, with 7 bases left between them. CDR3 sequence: CASSQERRETQYF. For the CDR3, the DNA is TGTGCCAGCAGCCAAGAGAGGCGGGAGACCCAGTACTTC.

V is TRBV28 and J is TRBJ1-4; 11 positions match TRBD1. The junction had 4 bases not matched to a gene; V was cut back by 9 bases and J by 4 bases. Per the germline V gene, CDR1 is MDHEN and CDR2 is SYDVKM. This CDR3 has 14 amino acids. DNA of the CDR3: TGTGCCAGTGGACAGGGGGCCCTTAATGAAAAACTGTTTTTT. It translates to CASGQGALNEKLFF.

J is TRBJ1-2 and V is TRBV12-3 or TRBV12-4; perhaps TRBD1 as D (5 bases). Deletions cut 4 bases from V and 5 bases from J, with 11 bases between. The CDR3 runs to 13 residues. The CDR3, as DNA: TGTGCCAGCAGTTCAGGGTTAGGGTATGGCTACACCTTC. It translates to CASSSGLGYGYTF.

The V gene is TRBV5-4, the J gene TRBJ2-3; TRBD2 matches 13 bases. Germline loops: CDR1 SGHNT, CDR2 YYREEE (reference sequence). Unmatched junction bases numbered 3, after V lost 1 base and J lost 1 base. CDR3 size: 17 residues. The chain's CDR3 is CASSLRLAGGGTDTQYF. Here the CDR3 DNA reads TGTGCCAGCAGCTTGAGACTAGCGGGAGGAGGCACAGATACGCAGTATTTT. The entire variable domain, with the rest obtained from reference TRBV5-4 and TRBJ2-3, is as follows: ETGVTQSPTHLIKTRGQQVTLRCSSQSGHNTVSWYQQALGQGPQFIFQYYREEENGRGNFPPRFSGLQFPNYSSELNVNALELDDSALYLCASSLRLAGGGTDTQYFGPGTRLTVL.

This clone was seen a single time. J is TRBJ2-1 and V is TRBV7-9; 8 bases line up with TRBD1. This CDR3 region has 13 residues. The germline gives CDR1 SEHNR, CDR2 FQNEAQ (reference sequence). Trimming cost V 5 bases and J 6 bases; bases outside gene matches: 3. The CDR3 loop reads CASSLGQGNEQFF. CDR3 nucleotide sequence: TGTGCCAGCAGCCTAGGACAGGGCAATGAGCAGTTCTTC.

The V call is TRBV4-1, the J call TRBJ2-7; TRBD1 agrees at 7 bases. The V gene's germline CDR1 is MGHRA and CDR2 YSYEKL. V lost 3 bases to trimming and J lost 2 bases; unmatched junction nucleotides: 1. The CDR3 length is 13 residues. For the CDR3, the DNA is TGCGCCAGCAGCCAGGACAGGACCTACGAGCAGTACTTC. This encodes CASSQDRTYEQYF.

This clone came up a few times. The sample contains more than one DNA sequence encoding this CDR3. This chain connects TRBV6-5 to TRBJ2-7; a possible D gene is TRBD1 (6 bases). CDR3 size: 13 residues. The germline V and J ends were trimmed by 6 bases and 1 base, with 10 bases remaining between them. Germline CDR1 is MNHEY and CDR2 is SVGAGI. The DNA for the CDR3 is TGTGCCAGCAGGGTACAGGGATCCTACGAGCAGTACTTC. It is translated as CASRVQGSYEQYF.

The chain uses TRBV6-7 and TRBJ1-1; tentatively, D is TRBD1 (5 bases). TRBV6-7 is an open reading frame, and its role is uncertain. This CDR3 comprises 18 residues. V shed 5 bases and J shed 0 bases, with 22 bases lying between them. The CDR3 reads CASSPAPRTFAMNTEAFF. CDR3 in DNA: TGTGCCAGCAGTCCCGCCCCTAGGACATTTGCCATGAACACTGAAGCTTTCTTT.

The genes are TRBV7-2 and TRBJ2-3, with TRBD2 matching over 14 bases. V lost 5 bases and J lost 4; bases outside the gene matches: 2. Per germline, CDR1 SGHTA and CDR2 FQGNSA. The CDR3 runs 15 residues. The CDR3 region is CASSRGLAGADTQYF. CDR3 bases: TGTGCCAGCAGCCGGGGACTAGCGGGAGCAGATACGCAGTATTTT.

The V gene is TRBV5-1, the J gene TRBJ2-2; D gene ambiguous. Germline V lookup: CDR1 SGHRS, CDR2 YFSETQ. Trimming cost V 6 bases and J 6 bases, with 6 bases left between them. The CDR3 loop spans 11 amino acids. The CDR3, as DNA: TGCGCCAGCAAATTCTCCGGGGAGCTGTTTTTT. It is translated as CASKFSGELFF.